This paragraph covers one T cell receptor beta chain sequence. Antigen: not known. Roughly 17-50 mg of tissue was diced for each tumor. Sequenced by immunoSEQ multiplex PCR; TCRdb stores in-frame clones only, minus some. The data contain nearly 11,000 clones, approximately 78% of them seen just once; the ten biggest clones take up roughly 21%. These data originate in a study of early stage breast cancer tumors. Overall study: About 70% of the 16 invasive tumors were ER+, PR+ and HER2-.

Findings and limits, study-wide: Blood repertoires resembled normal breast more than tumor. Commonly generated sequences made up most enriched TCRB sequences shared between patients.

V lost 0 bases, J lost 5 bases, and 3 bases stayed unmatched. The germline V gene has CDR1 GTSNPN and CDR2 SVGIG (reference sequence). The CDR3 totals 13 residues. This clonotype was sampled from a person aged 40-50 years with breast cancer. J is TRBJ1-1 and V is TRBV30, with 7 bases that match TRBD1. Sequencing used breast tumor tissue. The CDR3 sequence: CAWSVQGTTEAFF. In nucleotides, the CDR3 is TGTGCCTGGAGTGTACAGGGGACAACTGAAGCTTTCTTT.